This entry features one T cell receptor (beta chain) sequence. Its antigen is not known. In the PCR, 60 Vbeta and 13 Jbeta primers were used. Clones were read by immunoSEQ multiplex PCR, and TCRdb kept only the in-frame ones, dropping some. The sample includes over 100,000 clones, 8.5% of them seen just once. The data were obtained in a study of cytomegalovirus exposure and HLA in healthy donors. Study results and limitations: Reportedly, TCR beta sequences accurately predicted HLA-A and HLA-B alleles in most subjects. The authors later linked a missense DCLRE1C variant to TCR beta V- and J-gene trimming.

V was clipped by 3 bases and J by 2 bases; unmatched bases: 12. Germline-derived CDR1 and CDR2 are LNHDA and SQIVND (reference sequence). The CDR3 extends over 17 amino acids. Material for sequencing was PBMCs. The chain couples TRBV19 to TRBJ1-2; 7 nucleotides match TRBD1. This receptor was taken from a man aged 40-49 years in good health and CMV-seronegative. CDR3 in DNA: TGTGCCAGTAGTATCCCCTTCCGACAGGGCCCCAACTATGGCTACACCTTC. Translating it yields CASSIPFRQGPNYGYTF. The full variable domain, its missing parts supplied by reference TRBV19 and TRBJ1-2, is DGGITQSPKYLFRKEGQNVTLSCEQNLNHDAMYWYRQDPGQGLRLIYYSQIVNDFQKGDIAEGYSVSREKKESFPLTVTSAQKNPTAFYLCASSIPFRQGPNYGYTFGSGTRLTVV.